The TCR beta chain described here comes from a study of response to subunit inactivated influenza vaccine. The V gene lost 5 bases and the J gene lost 10 bases, with 20 bases spanning the gap. The CDR3 has 13 amino acids. The germline V gene has CDR1 DFQATT and CDR2 SNEGSKA (reference sequence). About this clonotype: Its antigen remains unidentified.

Study-level points and caveats: The authors proposed limited new T cell recruitment per seasonal influenza vaccination.

Via MiXCR, TCRdb re-called the RT-PCR reads, giving one row per CDR3 protein. The sample consists of about 500,000 distinct CDR3 sequences, approximately 7.7% of them appearing once. The sample in question was PBMCs from blood, obtained less than 30 months after vaccination. This rearrangement joins TRBV20-1 to TRBJ2-5; D is perhaps TRBD1 (6 bases). The sequence was collected from a man aged 50 to 75 who received an inactivated influenza vaccine. The CDR3 loop is CSAPGPLRGGQYF. Here the CDR3 DNA reads TGCAGTGCTCCGGGACCCCTAAGAGGGGGCCAGTACTTC.